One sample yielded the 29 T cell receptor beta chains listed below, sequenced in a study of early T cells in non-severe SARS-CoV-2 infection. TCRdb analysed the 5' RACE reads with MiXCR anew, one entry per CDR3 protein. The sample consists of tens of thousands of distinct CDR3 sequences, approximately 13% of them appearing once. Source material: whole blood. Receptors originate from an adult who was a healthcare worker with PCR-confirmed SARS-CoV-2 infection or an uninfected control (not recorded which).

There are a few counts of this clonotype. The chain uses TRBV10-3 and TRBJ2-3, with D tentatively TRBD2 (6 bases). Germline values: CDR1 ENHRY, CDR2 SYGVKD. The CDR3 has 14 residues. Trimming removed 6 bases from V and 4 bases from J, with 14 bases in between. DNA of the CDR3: TGTGCCATCAGGGCAGGCGGGGCGGCAGATACGCAGTATTTT. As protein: CAIRAGGAADTQYF.

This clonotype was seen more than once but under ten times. The CDR3 is CASSQDAFLNTEAFF. The DNA of the CDR3 is TGCGCCAGCAGCCAAGACGCCTTCCTGAACACTGAAGCTTTCTTT. This rearrangement joins TRBV4-1 to TRBJ1-1; D remains unclear. This CDR3 has 15 residues. V was trimmed by 0 bases and J by 0 bases, leaving 8 bases between them. Germline lookup yields CDR1 MGHRA and CDR2 YSYEKL.

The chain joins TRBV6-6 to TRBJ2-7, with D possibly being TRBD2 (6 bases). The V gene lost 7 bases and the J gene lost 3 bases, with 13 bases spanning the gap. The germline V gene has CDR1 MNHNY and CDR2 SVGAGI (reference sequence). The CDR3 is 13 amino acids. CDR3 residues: CASTERGNYEQYF. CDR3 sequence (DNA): TGTGCCAGCACGGAACGGGGGAACTACGAGCAGTACTTC.

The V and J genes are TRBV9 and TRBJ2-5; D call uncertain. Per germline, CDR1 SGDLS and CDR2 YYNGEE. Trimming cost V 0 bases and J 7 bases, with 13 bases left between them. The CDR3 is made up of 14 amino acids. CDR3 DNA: TGTGCCAGCAGCGTAGTTGACTCGGCAGGGACCCAGTACTTC. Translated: CASSVVDSAGTQYF.

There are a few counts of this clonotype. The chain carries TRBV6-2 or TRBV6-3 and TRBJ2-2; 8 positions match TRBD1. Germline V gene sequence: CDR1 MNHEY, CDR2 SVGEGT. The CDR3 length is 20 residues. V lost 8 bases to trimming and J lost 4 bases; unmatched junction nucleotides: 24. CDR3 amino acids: CASSKRVRDRSSTTTGELFF. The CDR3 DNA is TGTGCCAGCTCCAAAAGGGTTAGGGACAGGTCTTCAACCACCACCGGGGAGCTGTTTTTT.

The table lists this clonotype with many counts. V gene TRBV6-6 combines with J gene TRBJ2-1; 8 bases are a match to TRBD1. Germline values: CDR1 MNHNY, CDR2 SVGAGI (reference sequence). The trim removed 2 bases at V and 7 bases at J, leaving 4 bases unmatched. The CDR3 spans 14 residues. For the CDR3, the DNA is TGTGCCAGCAGTTACCCAGGGGGCGAGAATGAGCAGTTCTTC. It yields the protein CASSYPGGENEQFF.

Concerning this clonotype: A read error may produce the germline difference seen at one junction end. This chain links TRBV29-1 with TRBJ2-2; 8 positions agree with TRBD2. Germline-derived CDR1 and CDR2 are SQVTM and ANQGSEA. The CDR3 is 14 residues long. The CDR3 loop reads CSVVRSGNPGELFF. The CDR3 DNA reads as TGCAGCGTTGTTCGTAGCGGGAACCCCGGGGAGCTGTTTTTT.

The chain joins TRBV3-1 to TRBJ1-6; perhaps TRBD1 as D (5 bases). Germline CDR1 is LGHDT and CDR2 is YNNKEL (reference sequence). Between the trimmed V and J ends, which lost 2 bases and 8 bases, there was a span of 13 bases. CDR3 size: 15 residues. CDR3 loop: CASSQTSGTDSPLHF. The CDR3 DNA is TGTGCCAGCAGCCAAACCTCAGGGACGGATTCACCCCTCCACTTT.

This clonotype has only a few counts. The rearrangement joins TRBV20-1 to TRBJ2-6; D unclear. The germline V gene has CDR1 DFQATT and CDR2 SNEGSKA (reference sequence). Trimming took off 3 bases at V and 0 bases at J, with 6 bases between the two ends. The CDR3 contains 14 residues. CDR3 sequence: CSASGGSGANVLTF. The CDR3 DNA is TGCAGTGCTAGTGGTGGCTCTGGGGCCAACGTCCTGACTTTC.

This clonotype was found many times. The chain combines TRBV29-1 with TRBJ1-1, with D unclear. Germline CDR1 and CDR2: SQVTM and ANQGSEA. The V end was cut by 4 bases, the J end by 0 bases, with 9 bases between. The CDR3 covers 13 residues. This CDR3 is CSVGRLMNTEAFF. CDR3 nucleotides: TGCAGCGTTGGTCGACTGATGAACACTGAAGCTTTCTTT.

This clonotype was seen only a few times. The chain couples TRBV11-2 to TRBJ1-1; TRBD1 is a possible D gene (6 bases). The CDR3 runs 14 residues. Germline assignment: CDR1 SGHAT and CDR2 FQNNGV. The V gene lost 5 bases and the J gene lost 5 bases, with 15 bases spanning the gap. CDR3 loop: CASSRQPQGTEAFF. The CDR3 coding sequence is TGTGCCAGCAGCCGACAGCCGCAGGGGACTGAAGCTTTCTTT.

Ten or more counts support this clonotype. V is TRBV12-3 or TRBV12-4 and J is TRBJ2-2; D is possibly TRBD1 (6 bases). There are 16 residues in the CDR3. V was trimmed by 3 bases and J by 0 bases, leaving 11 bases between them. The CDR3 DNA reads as TGTGCCAGCAGTTTTGGTAGGACAGCGAACACCGGGGAGCTGTTTTTT. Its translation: CASSFGRTANTGELFF.

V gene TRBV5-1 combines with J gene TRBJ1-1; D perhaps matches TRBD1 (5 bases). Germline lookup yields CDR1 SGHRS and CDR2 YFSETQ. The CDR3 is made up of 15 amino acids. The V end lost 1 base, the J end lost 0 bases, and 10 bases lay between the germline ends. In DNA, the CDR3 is TGCGCCAGCAGCTTGCAGGGCATGATGAACACTGAAGCTTTCTTT. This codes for CASSLQGMMNTEAFF.

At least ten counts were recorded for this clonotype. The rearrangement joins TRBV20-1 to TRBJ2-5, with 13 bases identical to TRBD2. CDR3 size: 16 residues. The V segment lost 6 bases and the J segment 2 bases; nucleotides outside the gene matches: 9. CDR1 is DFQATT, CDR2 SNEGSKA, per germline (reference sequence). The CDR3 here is CSAHSPGLAGQETQYF. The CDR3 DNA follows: TGCAGTGCCCACTCCCCGGGACTAGCGGGACAAGAGACCCAGTACTTC.

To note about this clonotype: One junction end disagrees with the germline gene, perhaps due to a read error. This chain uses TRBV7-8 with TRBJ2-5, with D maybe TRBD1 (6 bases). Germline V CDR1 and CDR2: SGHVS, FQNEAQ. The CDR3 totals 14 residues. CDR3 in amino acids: CASSLEQGAYVLFF. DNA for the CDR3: TGTGCCAGCAGCTTAGAACAGGGAGCTTACGTCCTGTTCTTC.

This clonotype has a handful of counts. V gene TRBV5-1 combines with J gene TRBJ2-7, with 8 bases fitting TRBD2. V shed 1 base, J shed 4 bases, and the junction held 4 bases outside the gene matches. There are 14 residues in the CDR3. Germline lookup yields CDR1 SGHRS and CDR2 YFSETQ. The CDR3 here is CASSLSGSGYEQYF. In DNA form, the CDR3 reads TGCGCCAGCAGCTTGAGCGGGAGCGGATACGAGCAGTACTTC.

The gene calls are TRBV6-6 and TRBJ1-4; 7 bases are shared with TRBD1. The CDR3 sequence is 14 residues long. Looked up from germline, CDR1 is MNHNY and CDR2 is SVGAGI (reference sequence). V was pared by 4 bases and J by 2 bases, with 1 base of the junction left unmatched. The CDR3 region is CASSSRGTNEKLFF. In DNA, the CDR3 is TGTGCCAGCAGTTCCAGGGGGACTAATGAAAAACTGTTTTTT.

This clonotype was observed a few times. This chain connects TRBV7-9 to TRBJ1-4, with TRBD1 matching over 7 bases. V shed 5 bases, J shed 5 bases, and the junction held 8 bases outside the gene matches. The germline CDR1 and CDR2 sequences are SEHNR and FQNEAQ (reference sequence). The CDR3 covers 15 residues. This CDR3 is CASSNYRGGNEKLFF. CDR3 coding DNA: TGTGCCAGCAGCAACTACAGGGGAGGAAATGAAAAACTGTTTTTT.

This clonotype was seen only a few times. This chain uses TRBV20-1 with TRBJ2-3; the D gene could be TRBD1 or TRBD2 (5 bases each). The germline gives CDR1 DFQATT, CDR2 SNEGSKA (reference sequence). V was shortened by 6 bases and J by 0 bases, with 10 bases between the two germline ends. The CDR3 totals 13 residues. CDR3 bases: TGCAGTGCAACCCGGGACAGCACAGATACGCAGTATTTT. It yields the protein CSATRDSTDTQYF.

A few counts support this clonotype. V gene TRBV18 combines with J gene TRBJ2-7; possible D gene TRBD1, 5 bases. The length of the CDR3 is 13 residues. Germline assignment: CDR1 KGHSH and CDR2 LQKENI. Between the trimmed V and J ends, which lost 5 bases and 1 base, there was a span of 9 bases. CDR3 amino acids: CASSTTVSYEQYF. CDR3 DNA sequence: TGTGCCAGCTCAACGACAGTATCCTACGAGCAGTACTTC.

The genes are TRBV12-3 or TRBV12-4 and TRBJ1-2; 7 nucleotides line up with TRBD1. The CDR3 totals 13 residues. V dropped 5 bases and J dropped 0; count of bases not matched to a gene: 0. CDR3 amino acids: CASSTGANYGYTF. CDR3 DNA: TGTGCCAGCAGTACAGGGGCTAACTATGGCTACACCTTC.

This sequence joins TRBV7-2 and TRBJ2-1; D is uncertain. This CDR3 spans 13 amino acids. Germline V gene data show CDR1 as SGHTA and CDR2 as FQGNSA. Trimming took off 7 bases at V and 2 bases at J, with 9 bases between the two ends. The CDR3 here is CASMLGAYNEQFF. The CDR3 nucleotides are TGTGCCAGCATGCTTGGGGCCTACAATGAGCAGTTCTTC.

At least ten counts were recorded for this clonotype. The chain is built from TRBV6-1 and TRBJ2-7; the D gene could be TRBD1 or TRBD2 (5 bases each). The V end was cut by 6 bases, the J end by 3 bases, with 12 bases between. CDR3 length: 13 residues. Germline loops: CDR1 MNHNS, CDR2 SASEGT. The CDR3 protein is CASSPGTGYEQYF. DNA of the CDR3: TGTGCCAGCAGCCCCGGGACCGGCTACGAGCAGTACTTC.

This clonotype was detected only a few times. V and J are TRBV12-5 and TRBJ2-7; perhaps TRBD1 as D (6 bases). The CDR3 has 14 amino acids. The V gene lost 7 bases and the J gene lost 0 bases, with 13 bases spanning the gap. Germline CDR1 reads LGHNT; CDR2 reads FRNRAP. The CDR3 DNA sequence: TGTGCTAGTGCCGGACAGAAAAGCTCCTACGAGCAGTACTTC. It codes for CASAGQKSSYEQYF.

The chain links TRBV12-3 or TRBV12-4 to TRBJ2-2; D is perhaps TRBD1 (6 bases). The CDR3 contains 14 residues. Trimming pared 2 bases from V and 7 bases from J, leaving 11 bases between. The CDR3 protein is CASSLNRADGELFF. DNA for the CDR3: TGTGCCAGCAGTTTAAACAGGGCCGACGGGGAGCTGTTTTTT.

Written as DNA, the CDR3 is TGTGCCAGCATGAACTGGCGCCTGAACACTGAAGCTTTCTTT. It encodes CASMNWRLNTEAFF. The genes are TRBV2 and TRBJ1-1; no definite D call. The germline gives CDR1 SNHLY, CDR2 FYNNEI. V shed 7 bases and J shed 0 bases, with 12 bases lying between them. The CDR3 sequence is 14 residues long.

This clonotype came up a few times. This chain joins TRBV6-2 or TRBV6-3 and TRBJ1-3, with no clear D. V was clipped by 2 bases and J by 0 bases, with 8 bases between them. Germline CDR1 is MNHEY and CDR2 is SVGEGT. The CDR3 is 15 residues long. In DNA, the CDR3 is TGTGCCAGCAGTTACACGGGCCACTCTGGAAACACCATATATTTT. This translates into CASSYTGHSGNTIYF.

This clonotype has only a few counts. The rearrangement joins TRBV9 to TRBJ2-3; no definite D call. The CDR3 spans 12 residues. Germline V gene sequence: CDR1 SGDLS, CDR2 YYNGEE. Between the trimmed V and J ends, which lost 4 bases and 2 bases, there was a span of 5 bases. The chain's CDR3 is CASSPHTDTQYF. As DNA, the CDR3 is TGTGCCAGCAGCCCCCACACAGATACGCAGTATTTT.

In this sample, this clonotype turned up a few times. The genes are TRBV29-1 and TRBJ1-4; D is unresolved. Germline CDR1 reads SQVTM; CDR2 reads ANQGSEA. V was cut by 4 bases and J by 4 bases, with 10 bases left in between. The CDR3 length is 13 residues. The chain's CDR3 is CSVGTRLNEKLFF. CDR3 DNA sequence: TGCAGCGTTGGAACCCGACTTAATGAAAAACTGTTTTTT.